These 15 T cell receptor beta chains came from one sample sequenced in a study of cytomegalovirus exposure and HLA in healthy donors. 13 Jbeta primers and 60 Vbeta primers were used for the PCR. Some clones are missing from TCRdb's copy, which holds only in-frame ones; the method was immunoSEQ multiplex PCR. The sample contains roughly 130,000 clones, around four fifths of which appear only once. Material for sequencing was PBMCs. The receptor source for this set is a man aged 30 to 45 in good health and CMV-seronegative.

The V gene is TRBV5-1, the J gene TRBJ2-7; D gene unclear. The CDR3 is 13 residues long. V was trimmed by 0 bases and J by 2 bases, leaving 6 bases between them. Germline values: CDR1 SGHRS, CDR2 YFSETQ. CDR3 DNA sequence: TGCGCCAGCAGCTTGGCAGTGGCCTACGAGCAGTACTTC. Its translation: CASSLAVAYEQYF.

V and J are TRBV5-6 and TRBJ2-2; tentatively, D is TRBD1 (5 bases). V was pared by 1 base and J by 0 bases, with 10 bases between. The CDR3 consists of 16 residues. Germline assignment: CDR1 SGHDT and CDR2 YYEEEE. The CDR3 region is CASSLLQGANTGELFF. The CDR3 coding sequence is TGTGCCAGCAGCTTGTTACAAGGGGCGAACACCGGGGAGCTGTTTTTT.

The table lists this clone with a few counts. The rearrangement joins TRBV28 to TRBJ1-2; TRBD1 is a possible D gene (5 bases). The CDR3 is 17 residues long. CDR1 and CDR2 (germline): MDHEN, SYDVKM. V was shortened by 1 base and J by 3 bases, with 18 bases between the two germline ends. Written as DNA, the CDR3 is TGTGCCAGCAGTTTATTGGCCAGGGAGGGGTCTGACTATGGCTACACCTTC. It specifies CASSLLAREGSDYGYTF.

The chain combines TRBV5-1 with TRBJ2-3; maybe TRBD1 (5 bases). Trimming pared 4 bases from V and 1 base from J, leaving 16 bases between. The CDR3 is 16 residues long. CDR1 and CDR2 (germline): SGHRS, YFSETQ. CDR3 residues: CASSPGAFSGTDTQYF. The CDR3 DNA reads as TGCGCCAGCAGCCCTGGGGCGTTTTCGGGCACAGATACGCAGTATTTT.

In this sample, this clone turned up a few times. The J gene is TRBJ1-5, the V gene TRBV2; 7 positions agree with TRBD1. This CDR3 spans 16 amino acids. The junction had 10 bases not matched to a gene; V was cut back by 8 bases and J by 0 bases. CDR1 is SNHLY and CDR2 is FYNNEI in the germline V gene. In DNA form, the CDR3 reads TGTGCCAGCGCCCGGGACAGAGGACATAGCAATCAGCCCCAGCATTTT. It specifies CASARDRGHSNQPQHF.

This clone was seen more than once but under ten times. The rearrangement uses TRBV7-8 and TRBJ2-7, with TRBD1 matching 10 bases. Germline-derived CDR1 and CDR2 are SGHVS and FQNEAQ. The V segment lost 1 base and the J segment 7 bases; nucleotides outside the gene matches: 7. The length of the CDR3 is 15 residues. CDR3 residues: CASSLVPGQGNEQYF. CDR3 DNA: TGTGCCAGCAGCTTAGTCCCGGGACAGGGGAATGAGCAGTACTTC.

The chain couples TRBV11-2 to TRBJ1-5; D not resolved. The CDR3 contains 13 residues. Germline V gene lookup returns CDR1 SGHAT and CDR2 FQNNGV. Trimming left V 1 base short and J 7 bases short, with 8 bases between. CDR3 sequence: CASSLAERQPQHF. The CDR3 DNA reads TGTGCCAGCAGCTTAGCAGAAAGACAGCCCCAGCATTTT.

The CDR3 is CAISLDSGGEQYF. In nucleotides, the CDR3 is TGTGCCATCAGCCTGGATTCCGGCGGGGAGCAGTACTTC. The chain has TRBV10-3 and TRBJ2-7; D is possibly TRBD2 (5 bases). The V end was cut by 6 bases, the J end by 7 bases, with 16 bases between. CDR1 is ENHRY and CDR2 is SYGVKD in the germline V gene. The CDR3 runs to 13 residues.

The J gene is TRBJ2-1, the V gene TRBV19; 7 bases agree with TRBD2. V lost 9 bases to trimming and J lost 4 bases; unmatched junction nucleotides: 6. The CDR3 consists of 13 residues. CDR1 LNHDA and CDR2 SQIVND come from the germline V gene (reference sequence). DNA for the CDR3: TGTGCCAGCCTAGCGGCAAATTACAATGAGCAGTTCTTC. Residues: CASLAANYNEQFF.

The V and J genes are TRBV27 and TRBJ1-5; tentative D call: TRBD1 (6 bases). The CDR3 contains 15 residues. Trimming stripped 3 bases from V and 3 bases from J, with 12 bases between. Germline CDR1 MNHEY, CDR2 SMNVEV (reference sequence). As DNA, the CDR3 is TGTGCCAGCAGTTTGTCCAGGGGCTACAATCAGCCCCAGCATTTT. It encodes CASSLSRGYNQPQHF.

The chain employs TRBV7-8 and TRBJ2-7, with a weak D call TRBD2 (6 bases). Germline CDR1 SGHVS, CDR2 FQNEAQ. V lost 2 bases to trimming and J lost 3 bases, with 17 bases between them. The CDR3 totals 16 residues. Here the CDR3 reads CASSLWDGTQDYEQYF. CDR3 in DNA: TGTGCCAGCAGCTTATGGGACGGGACTCAGGACTACGAGCAGTACTTC.

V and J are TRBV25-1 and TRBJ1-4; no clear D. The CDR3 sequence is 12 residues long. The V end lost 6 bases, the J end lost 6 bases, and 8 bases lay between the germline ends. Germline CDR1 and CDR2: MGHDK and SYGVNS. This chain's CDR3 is CASRSDYEKLFF. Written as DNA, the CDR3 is TGTGCCAGCAGGTCAGACTATGAAAAACTGTTTTTT.

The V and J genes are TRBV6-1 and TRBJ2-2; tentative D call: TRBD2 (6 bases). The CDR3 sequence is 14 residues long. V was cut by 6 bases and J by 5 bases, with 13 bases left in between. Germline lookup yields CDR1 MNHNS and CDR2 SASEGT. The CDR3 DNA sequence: TGTGCCAGCAGAAATCGGGGGATGACCGGGGAGCTGTTTTTT. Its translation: CASRNRGMTGELFF.

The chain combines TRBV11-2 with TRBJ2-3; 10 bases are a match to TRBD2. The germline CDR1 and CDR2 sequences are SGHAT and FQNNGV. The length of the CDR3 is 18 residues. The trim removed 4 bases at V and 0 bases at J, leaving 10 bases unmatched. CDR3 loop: CASSSWTSGDSSTDTQYF. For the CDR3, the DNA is TGTGCCAGCAGCTCCTGGACTAGCGGAGACTCTAGCACAGATACGCAGTATTTT.

As DNA, the CDR3 is TGTGCCAGCAGCTTAGGGGGGGACGGGGAGCTGTTTTTT. Its protein product is CASSLGGDGELFF. The V call is TRBV5-4, the J call TRBJ2-2; D possibly corresponds to TRBD2 (7 bases). The V and J ends lost 2 bases and 7 bases respectively, with 9 bases between them. The germline gives CDR1 SGHNT, CDR2 YYREEE (reference sequence). The CDR3 is 13 residues long.